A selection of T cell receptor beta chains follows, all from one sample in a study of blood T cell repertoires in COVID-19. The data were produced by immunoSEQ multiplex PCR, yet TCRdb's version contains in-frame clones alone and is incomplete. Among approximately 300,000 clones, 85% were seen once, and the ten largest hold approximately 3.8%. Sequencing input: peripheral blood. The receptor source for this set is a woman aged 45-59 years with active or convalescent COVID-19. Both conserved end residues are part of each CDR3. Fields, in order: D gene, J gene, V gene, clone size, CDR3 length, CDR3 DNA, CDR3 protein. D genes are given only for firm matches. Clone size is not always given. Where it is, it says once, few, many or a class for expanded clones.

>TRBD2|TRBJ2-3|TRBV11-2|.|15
TGTGCCAGCAGCTTAAGGACTAGCCGCACAGATACGCAGTATTTT
CASSLRTSRTDTQYF
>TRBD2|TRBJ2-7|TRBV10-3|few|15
TGTGCCATCAGCCGTAGCGGGAGGGCCTCCTACGAGCAGTACTTC
CAISRSGRASYEQYF
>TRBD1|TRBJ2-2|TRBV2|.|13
TGTGCCAGCAGTGACAGGGGGTCCGGGGAGCTGTTTTTT
CASSDRGSGELFF
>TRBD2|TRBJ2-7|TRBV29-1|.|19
TGCAGCGTTGAAAGCCGCGGGACTAGCGGGAGGGTTGGATCCTACGAGCAGTACTTC
CSVESRGTSGRVGSYEQYF
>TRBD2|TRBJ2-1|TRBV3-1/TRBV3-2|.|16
TGTGCCAGCAGCCAAGCCGGGACTAGCGGGAGGAATGAGCAGTTCTTC
CASSQAGTSGRNEQFF
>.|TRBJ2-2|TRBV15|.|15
TGTGCCACCAGCAGAGATTGGAGGGAGACCGGGGAGCTGTTTTTT
CATSRDWRETGELFF
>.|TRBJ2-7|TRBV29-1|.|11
TGCAGCGTTGACAGGGGAAGCGAGCAGTACTTC
CSVDRGSEQYF
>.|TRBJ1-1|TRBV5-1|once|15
TGCGCCAGCAGCTTGGCGGGACACCAGAACACTGAAGCTTTCTTT
CASSLAGHQNTEAFF
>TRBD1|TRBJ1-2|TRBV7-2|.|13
TGTGCCAGCAGCTTAGGCAGGGGGCGAGGCTACACCTTC
CASSLGRGRGYTF
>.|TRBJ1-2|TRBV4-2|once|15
TGTGCCAGCAGCCAAGATCGGCCGGGTGCCTATGGCTACACCTTC
CASSQDRPGAYGYTF
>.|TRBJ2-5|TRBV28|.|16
TGTGCCAGCAGTTTATTGGTGGGGCCAACGCAAGAGACCCAGTACTTC
CASSLLVGPTQETQYF
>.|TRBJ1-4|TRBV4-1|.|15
TGCGCCAGCAGCCTTCCAGGCTCAACTAATGAAAAACTGTTTTTT
CASSLPGSTNEKLFF
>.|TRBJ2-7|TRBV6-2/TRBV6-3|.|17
TGTGCCAGCAGTTACAAGCTTCGTGGAGGACCCTCCTACGAGCAGTACTTC
CASSYKLRGGPSYEQYF
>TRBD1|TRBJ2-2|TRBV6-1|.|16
TGTGCCAGCAGTGTACAGGGGGCGCGGAACACCGGGGAGCTGTTTTTT
CASSVQGARNTGELFF
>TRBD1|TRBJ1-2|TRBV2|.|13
TGTGCCAGCAGCGCGGGACAGGTCTATGGCTACACCTTC
CASSAGQVYGYTF
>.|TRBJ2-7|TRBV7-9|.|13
TGTGCCAGCAGCTATACAGGGATCTACGAGCAGTACTTC
CASSYTGIYEQYF
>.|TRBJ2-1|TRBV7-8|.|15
TGTGCCAGCAGCTTAGGGGCTAGGAGGCGTAATGAGCAGTTCTTC
CASSLGARRRNEQFF
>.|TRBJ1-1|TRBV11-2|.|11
TGTGCCAGCAGCCTAAGGGGTGCCGCTTTCTTT
CASSLRGAAFF
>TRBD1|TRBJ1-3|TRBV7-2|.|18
TGTGCCAGCAGCTTAGTTCACAGGGGGACCCGCTCTGGAAACACCATATATTTT
CASSLVHRGTRSGNTIYF
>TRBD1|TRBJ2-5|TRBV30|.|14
TGTGCCTGCGAGGTCCGGGACAGCTCAAAGGCCCAGTACTTC
CACEVRDSSKAQYF
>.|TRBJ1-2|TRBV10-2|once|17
TGCGCCAGCAGTGACCTGACCGAGAACAGCCTCCTACGAGGCTACACCTTC
CASSDLTENSLLRGYTF
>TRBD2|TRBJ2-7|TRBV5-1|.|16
TGCGCCAGCAGCTTGGAACTAGCGGGAGGGCCCGACGAGCAGTACTTC
CASSLELAGGPDEQYF
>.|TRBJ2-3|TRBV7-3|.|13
TGTGCCAGCAGCTTAAGAGAGGGAGATACGCAGTATTTT
CASSLREGDTQYF
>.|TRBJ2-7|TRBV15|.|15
TGTGCCACCAGCAGAGATAATCAGGCTTTTTACGAGCAGTACTTC
CATSRDNQAFYEQYF
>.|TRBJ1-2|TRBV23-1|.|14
TGCGCCAGCAGTCAACGACAGAGATACTATGGCTACACCTTC
CASSQRQRYYGYTF
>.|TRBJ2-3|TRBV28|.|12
TGTGCCAGCAGTCCTTCCGGAGTAACGCAGTATTTT
CASSPSGVTQYF
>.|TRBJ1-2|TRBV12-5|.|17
TGTGCTAGTGGTTTGGTACTTAACACCCAGGCGGGCTATGGCTACACCTTC
CASGLVLNTQAGYGYTF
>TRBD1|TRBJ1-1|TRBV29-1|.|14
TGCAGCGTTGCGCCCGGCAGGGGGTACACTGAAGCTTTCTTT
CSVAPGRGYTEAFF
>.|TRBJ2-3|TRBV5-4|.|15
TGTGCCAGCAGCCCCTCTTTGATCGGGGCAGATACGCAGTATTTT
CASSPSLIGADTQYF
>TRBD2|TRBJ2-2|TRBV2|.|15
TGTGCCAGCAGTGCTAGCGGGAGTTTCACCGGGGAGCTGTTTTTT
CASSASGSFTGELFF
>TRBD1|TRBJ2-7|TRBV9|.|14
TGTGCCAGCAGCGCCGGGACAGGGACTTACGAGCAGTACTTC
CASSAGTGTYEQYF
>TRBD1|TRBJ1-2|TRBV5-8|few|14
TGTGCCAGCAGCGTTGGCGCTACAGGGGTGGGCTACACCTTC
CASSVGATGVGYTF
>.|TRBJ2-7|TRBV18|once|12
TGTGCCAGTACCACTAGCTTCGACGAGCAGTACTTC
CASTTSFDEQYF
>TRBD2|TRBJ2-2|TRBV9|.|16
TGTGCCAGCAGCGTAGTGGCGGGGGCGAACACCGGGGAGCTGTTTTTT
CASSVVAGANTGELFF
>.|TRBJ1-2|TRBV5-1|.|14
TGCGCCAGCAGCTTGGGAGGCCGCGGGGCTGGCTACACCTTC
CASSLGGRGAGYTF
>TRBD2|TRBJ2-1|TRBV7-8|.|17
TGTGCCAGCAGCACGGGACTAGCGTCCACTCCCTACAATGAGCAGTTCTTC
CASSTGLASTPYNEQFF
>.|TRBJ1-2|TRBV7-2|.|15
TGTGCCAGCAGCTTATGGGGGCGACAGAACTATGGCTACACCTTC
CASSLWGRQNYGYTF
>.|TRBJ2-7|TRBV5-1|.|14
TGCGCCAGCAGCTCAGCAGGGCGCGGTTGGGAGCAGTACTTC
CASSSAGRGWEQYF
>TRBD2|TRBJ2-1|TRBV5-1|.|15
TGCGCCAGCAGCTCCCAGCGGGAGGGATACAATGAGCAGTTCTTC
CASSSQREGYNEQFF
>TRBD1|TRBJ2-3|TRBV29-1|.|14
TGCAGCGTGGGTGGGACAGGTAGCACAGATACGCAGTATTTT
CSVGGTGSTDTQYF
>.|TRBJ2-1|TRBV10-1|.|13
TGCGCCAGCAACGGACAACAGGGTAATGAGCAGTTCTTC
CASNGQQGNEQFF
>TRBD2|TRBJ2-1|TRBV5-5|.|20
TGTGCCAGCAGCTTGGGTGGAGTTTCCCTTAAGCGGGAGGACTACAATGAGCAGTTCTTC
CASSLGGVSLKREDYNEQFF
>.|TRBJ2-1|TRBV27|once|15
TGTGCCAGCCGACGGCGAGGGACTGAACTCAATGAGCAGTTCTTC
CASRRRGTELNEQFF
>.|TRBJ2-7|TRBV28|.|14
TGTGCCAGCAGTTTCCCCACCACAGGCTACGAGCAGTACTTC
CASSFPTTGYEQYF
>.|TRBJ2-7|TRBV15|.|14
TGTGCCACCAGCAGACCTGGGACACGTTACGAGCAGTACTTC
CATSRPGTRYEQYF